This record covers a single TCR beta chain. In the authors' methods: Amplifying reference gene primers gave estimates of nucleated cell counts. TCRdb's copy holds only in-frame clones and misses some; the assay was immunoSEQ multiplex PCR. The DNA gave D and trimming, while V, J and clone size come from that table. The repertoire includes fewer than 150,000 clones, less than 85% of them detected once, and about 6.4% sits in the top ten. This sample is part of a study of blood T cell repertoires in COVID-19. Study as a whole: There were acute and convalescent COVID-19 samples, and they came from the United States, Italy and Spain. T cells, B-cell-depleted T cells, or PBMCs provided the cDNA or gDNA that served as material.

Germline V gives CDR1 MDHEN, CDR2 SYDVKM. The CDR3 runs to 14 residues. V shed 6 bases and J shed 4 bases, with 15 bases lying between them. The genes are TRBV28 and TRBJ1-1, with D tentatively TRBD1 (5 bases). The sequenced sample consisted of peripheral blood. The TCR originated in a human donor in a cohort sampled during active COVID-19. Here the CDR3 reads CASSPGGMSTEAFF. CDR3 coding DNA: TGTGCCAGCAGCCCCGGGGGTATGAGCACTGAAGCTTTCTTT.